The rows below give T cell receptor beta chains drawn from one sample of a study of blood T cells in healthy people across ages. MiXCR was run by TCRdb on the 5' RACE reads, yielding one entry per CDR3 protein. The sample has 1 million to 1.2 million distinct CDR3 sequences; 30% to 40% are singletons. The material sequenced was blood. All receptors derive from a man aged 18 to 29 in good health. Each CDR3 is given with its conserved first and last residue. Each record gives: CDR3 length, clone size, V gene, D gene, J gene, CDR3 DNA, CDR3 protein. A D gene is named only where the DNA matches it firmly. For some rows the clone size is stated as once, few or many, or as a class when expanded; others skip it.

len: 17
abundance: .
v_gene: TRBV27
d_gene: .
j_gene: TRBJ1-2
CDR3nt: TGTGCCAGCAGTCCCCTCCCGGACAAAGTCTCTAACTATGGCTACACCTTC
CDR3aa: CASSPLPDKVSNYGYTF

len: 16
abundance: .
v_gene: TRBV7-9
d_gene: TRBD2
j_gene: TRBJ2-3
CDR3nt: TGTGCCAGCAGCCCACGGACTAGCGGGGGCCCAGATACGCAGTATTTT
CDR3aa: CASSPRTSGGPDTQYF

len: 14
abundance: .
v_gene: TRBV29-1
d_gene: .
j_gene: TRBJ2-1
CDR3nt: TGCAGCGTTTTTGGTGGGGCAGGGGGGAATGAGCAGTTCTTC
CDR3aa: CSVFGGAGGNEQFF

len: 14
abundance: .
v_gene: TRBV7-8
d_gene: .
j_gene: TRBJ2-7
CDR3nt: TGTGCCAGCAGCGCCAGGGGATACTCCTACGAGCAGTACTTC
CDR3aa: CASSARGYSYEQYF

len: 14
abundance: .
v_gene: TRBV10-3
d_gene: .
j_gene: TRBJ1-1
CDR3nt: TGTGCCATCAGTGATGAGGGCAGGGATAGTGAAGCTTTCTTT
CDR3aa: CAISDEGRDSEAFF

len: 15
abundance: few
v_gene: TRBV5-6
d_gene: TRBD1
j_gene: TRBJ1-4
CDR3nt: TGTGCCAGCAGCCCGAGGACAGGGGCGGAGGAAAAACTGTTTTTT
CDR3aa: CASSPRTGAEEKLFF

len: 15
abundance: few
v_gene: TRBV20-1
d_gene: TRBD1
j_gene: TRBJ2-7
CDR3nt: TGCAGTGCTAGAGGGTCCGGGACAGGGGGTGACGAGCAGTACTTC
CDR3aa: CSARGSGTGGDEQYF

len: 13
abundance: .
v_gene: TRBV6-2/TRBV6-3
d_gene: .
j_gene: TRBJ1-1
CDR3nt: TGTGCCAGCGTGGGGACCGAGAACACTGAAGCTTTCTTT
CDR3aa: CASVGTENTEAFF

len: 15
abundance: .
v_gene: TRBV4-2
d_gene: .
j_gene: TRBJ2-3
CDR3nt: TGTGCCAGCAGCCAATGGAGAGGGACCACAGATACGCAGTATTTT
CDR3aa: CASSQWRGTTDTQYF

len: 17
abundance: .
v_gene: TRBV9
d_gene: TRBD2
j_gene: TRBJ2-2
CDR3nt: TGTGCCAGCAGCGCCGGACTAGCGGGGTGGAACACCGGGGAGCTGTTTTTT
CDR3aa: CASSAGLAGWNTGELFF

len: 16
abundance: .
v_gene: TRBV4-2
d_gene: .
j_gene: TRBJ2-7
CDR3nt: TGTGCCAGCAGCCAAGACTGGGGGAGTGTGTCCTACGAGCAGTACTTC
CDR3aa: CASSQDWGSVSYEQYF

len: 15
abundance: .
v_gene: TRBV5-1
d_gene: .
j_gene: TRBJ2-3
CDR3nt: TGCGCCAGCAGCTTAGATCCCGGGAACACAGATACGCAGTATTTT
CDR3aa: CASSLDPGNTDTQYF

len: 16
abundance: .
v_gene: TRBV12-3/TRBV12-4
d_gene: TRBD2
j_gene: TRBJ2-1
CDR3nt: TGTGCCAGCACTCCCAGGGGACTAGCGGGGAGGGATGAGCAGTTCTTC
CDR3aa: CASTPRGLAGRDEQFF

len: 16
abundance: .
v_gene: TRBV6-1
d_gene: TRBD1
j_gene: TRBJ1-6
CDR3nt: TGTGTCAGCAGTGTAACACAGGGGAGTATAGGGTCACCCCTCCACTTT
CDR3aa: CVSSVTQGSIGSPLHF

len: 13
abundance: .
v_gene: TRBV7-2
d_gene: .
j_gene: TRBJ2-7
CDR3nt: TGTGCCAGCAGCTTAGCGTATGGCCTTGAGCAGTACTTC
CDR3aa: CASSLAYGLEQYF

len: 14
abundance: .
v_gene: TRBV5-1
d_gene: .
j_gene: TRBJ2-3
CDR3nt: TGCGCCAGCAGCTTGGCCGGGGAAGGAGATACGCAGTATTTT
CDR3aa: CASSLAGEGDTQYF

len: 16
abundance: few
v_gene: TRBV7-2
d_gene: TRBD1
j_gene: TRBJ1-1
CDR3nt: TGTGCCAGCAGCTTAGTAGCAGGGGGCAGGGGGACTGAAGCTTTCTTT
CDR3aa: CASSLVAGGRGTEAFF